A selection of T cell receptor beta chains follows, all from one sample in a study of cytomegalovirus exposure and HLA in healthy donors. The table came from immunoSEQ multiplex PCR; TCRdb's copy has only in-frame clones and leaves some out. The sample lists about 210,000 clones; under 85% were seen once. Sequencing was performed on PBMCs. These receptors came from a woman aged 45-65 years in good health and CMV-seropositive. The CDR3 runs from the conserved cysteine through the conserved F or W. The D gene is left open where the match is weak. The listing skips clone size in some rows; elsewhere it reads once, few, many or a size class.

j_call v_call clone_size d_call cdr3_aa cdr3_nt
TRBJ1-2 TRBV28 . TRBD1 CASSLTGTGIWGYTF TGTGCCAGCAGTTTAACTGGGACAGGGATTTGGGGCTACACCTTC
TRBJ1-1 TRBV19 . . CASRKTGNTEAFF TGTGCCAGTAGAAAGACAGGGAACACTGAAGCTTTCTTT
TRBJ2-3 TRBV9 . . CASSVASYTDTQYF TGTGCCAGCAGCGTAGCTTCGTACACAGATACGCAGTATTTT
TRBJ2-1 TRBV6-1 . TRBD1 CASIGTGNYNEQFF TGTGCCAGCATCGGGACAGGGAACTACAATGAGCAGTTCTTC
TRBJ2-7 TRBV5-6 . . CASSTAGIYYEQYF TGTGCCAGCAGCACCGCAGGGATCTACTACGAGCAGTACTTC
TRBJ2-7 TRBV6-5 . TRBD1 CASSSQGANEQYF TGTGCCAGCAGTTCACAGGGGGCCAACGAGCAGTACTTC
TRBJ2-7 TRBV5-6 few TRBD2 CASSIPRLAVYEQYF TGTGCCAGCAGTATACCACGACTAGCAGTGTACGAGCAGTACTTC
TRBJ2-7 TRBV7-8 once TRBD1 CASINPGQEGVDGYEQYF TGTGCCAGCATCAATCCGGGACAGGAAGGAGTAGATGGCTACGAGCAGTACTTC
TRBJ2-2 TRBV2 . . CASSRDSTGELFF TGTGCCAGCAGTAGAGATAGCACCGGGGAGCTGTTTTTT
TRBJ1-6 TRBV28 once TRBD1 CASSSTGQANSPLHF TGTGCCAGCAGTTCTACTGGACAGGCCAATTCACCCCTCCACTTT
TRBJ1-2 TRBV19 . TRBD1 CASSTVYTGVDYGYTF TGTGCCAGTAGTACCGTATATACAGGGGTTGACTATGGCTACACCTTC
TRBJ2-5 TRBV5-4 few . CASSSGLYQETQYF TGTGCCAGCAGCTCGGGACTTTACCAAGAGACCCAGTACTTC
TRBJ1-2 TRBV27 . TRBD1 CASSYGTGIKYGYTF TGTGCCAGCAGCTACGGGACAGGGATTAAATATGGCTACACCTTC
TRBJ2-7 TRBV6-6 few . CASSQQGYEQYF TGTGCCAGCAGTCAACAGGGCTACGAGCAGTACTTC
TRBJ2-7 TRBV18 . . CASSPRTPPYEQYF TGTGCCAGCTCACCCAGGACACCTCCCTACGAGCAGTACTTC
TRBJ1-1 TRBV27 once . CASSLLGPGGLTEAFF TGTGCCAGCAGTTTATTGGGTCCAGGAGGCCTCACTGAAGCTTTCTTT
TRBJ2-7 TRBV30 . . CAWSGYRGRGVEQYF TGTGCCTGGAGTGGGTACAGGGGAAGGGGGGTCGAGCAGTACTTC
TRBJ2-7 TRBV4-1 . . CASSQNTGTYEQYF TGCGCCAGCAGCCAGAATACAGGGACCTACGAGCAGTACTTC
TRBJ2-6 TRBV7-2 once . CASSQAEVLSGANVLTF TGTGCCAGCAGCCAGGCGGAGGTGCTCTCTGGGGCCAACGTCCTGACTTTC
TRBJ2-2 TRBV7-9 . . CASRPDYANTGELFF TGTGCCAGCAGACCGGACTACGCGAACACCGGGGAGCTGTTTTTT
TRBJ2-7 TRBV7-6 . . CASSPRETSYEQYF TGTGCCAGCAGCCCTCGGGAGACCTCCTACGAGCAGTACTTC
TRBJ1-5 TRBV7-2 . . CASSLVGDYQPQHF TGTGCCAGCAGCTTAGTGGGGGACTATCAGCCCCAGCATTTT
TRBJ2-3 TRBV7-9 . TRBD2 CSSSYSGGPDTQYF TGTTCCAGCAGCTATAGCGGGGGACCAGATACGCAGTATTTT
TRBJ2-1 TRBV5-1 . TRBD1 CASSLGQSSYNEQFF TGCGCCAGCAGCCTGGGACAGAGCTCCTACAATGAGCAGTTCTTC
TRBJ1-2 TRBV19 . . CASSPTGGSGYTF TGTGCCAGTAGTCCGACAGGAGGTAGTGGCTACACCTTC
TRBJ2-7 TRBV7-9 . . CASSLEQDEQYF TGTGCCAGCAGCTTAGAACAGGACGAGCAGTACTTC
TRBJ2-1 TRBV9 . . CASSPESPHNEQFF TGTGCCAGCAGCCCCGAGAGCCCCCACAATGAGCAGTTCTTC
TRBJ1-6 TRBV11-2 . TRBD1 CASSDGDRAYNSPLHF TGTGCCAGCAGCGACGGGGACAGGGCTTATAATTCACCCCTCCACTTT
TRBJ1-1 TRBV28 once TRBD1 CAGQGANTEAFF TGTGCCGGACAGGGAGCGAACACTGAAGCTTTCTTT
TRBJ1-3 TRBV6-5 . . CASTQDRSPGNTIYF TGTGCCAGCACCCAAGACAGGTCCCCTGGAAACACCATATATTTT
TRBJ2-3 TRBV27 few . CASSLIETDTQYF TGTGCCAGCAGTTTAATTGAGACAGATACGCAGTATTTT
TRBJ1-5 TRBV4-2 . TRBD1 CASSHGSRTGANQPQHF TGTGCCAGCAGCCATGGATCCCGGACAGGGGCTAATCAGCCCCAGCATTTT
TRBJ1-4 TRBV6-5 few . CASRVSAGDEKLFF TGTGCCAGCAGGGTATCTGCAGGGGATGAAAAACTGTTTTTT
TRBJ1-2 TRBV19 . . CASSINAGANYGYTF TGTGCCAGTAGTATTAACGCAGGGGCTAACTATGGCTACACCTTC
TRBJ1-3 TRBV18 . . CASSPQGAGNTIYF TGTGCCAGCTCACCACAAGGGGCTGGAAACACCATATATTTT
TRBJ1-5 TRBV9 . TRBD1 CASSAGQGYNQPQHF TGTGCCAGCAGCGCCGGACAGGGGTACAATCAGCCCCAGCATTTT
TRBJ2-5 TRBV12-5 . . CASGRGTAKQETQYF TGTGCTAGTGGTCGGGGGACAGCGAAACAAGAGACCCAGTACTTC
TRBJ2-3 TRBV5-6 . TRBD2 CASSGLAGGPGLDTQYF TGTGCCAGCAGCGGACTAGCGGGGGGGCCCGGGTTGGATACGCAGTATTTT
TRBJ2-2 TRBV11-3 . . CASSLGGQGAGELFF TGTGCCAGCAGCTTAGGGGGTCAAGGGGCCGGGGAGCTGTTTTTT
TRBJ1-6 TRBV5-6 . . CASSLEQFNSPLHF TGTGCCAGCAGCTTGGAACAGTTTAATTCACCCCTCCACTTT
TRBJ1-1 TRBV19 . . CASNGGGNTEAFF TGTGCCAGTAATGGGGGCGGGAACACTGAAGCTTTCTTT
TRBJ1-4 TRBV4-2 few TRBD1 CASSQDLTGVNEKLFF TGTGCCAGCAGCCAAGATCTAACAGGGGTTAATGAAAAACTGTTTTTT
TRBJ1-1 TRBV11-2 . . CASSTITAFF TGTGCCAGCAGCACAATTACGGCTTTCTTT
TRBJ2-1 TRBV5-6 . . CASSLIAPYNEQFF TGTGCCAGCAGCTTGATCGCGCCTTACAATGAGCAGTTCTTC
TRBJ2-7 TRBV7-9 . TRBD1 CASSLDGTGIAYEQYF TGTGCCAGCAGCTTAGACGGGACAGGGATCGCATACGAGCAGTACTTC
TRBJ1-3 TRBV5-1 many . CASSLALLSGNTIYF TGCGCCAGCAGTTTAGCACTCCTCTCTGGAAACACCATATATTTT
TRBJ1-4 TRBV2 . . CAIKKTASNEKLFF TGTGCCATTAAAAAGACAGCCTCTAATGAAAAACTGTTTTTT
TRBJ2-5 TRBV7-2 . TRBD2 CASSLVTSGGVRTQYF TGTGCCAGCAGCTTAGTGACTAGCGGGGGGGTGCGGACCCAGTACTTC
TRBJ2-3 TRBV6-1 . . CASSEALTSKGRTQYF TGTGCCAGCAGTGAAGCGTTAACTAGCAAGGGGAGGACGCAGTATTTT
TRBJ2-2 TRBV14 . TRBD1 CASSQIQGATNTGELFF TGTGCCAGCAGCCAAATACAGGGGGCGACGAACACCGGGGAGCTGTTTTTT
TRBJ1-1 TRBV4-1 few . CASSQARAGHRYTEAFF TGCGCCAGCAGCCAAGCCAGGGCAGGGCATCGTTACACTGAAGCTTTCTTT